This T cell receptor (beta chain) originates from a study of shared clonotypes between healthy human individuals. Study-wide results and caveats: Investigators collected only blood, and repertoires in tissues likely differ. Rarefaction revealed incomplete sorted-subset sequencing despite large depth.

Turning to this clone: Its antigen is unknown.

Trimming took 6 bases from V and 8 from J, leaving 19 bases between them. The CDR3 spans 15 residues. CDR1 and CDR2 (germline): MNHEY, SVGAGI. Deep was the level at which the assay was run. Per the authors' pipeline: In the immunoSEQ data, sequences were junction-only and lacked quality scores, so filtering differed. Produced via immunoSEQ multiplex PCR; TCRdb's table is partial and in-frame only. V and J calls and clone size follow that table, whereas D and trimming were derived from the DNA. Of around 2.1 million clones listed, more than 85% are singletons. Terminally differentiated effector memory CD45RA+ cells were excluded from the naive CD8 cells, which were CD45RO-negative and positively selected for CCR7.

The specimen sequenced was naive CD8+ T cells from PBMCs. The chain joins TRBV6-5 to TRBJ2-2; D is unresolved. This TCR was recovered from a man aged 18 to 30 in good health. Some clones in this sample may be carry-over from other donors' samples. The DNA of the CDR3 is TGTGCCAGCAGCTACGGACCGAGGAGTAGGGGGGAGCTGTTTTTT. Translation: CASSYGPRSRGELFF.